This TCR beta chain was retrieved from a study of T cell responses to AZD1222 COVID-19 vaccine. The method was immunoSEQ multiplex PCR; TCRdb's version includes in-frame clones alone and lacks a portion of them. The profile shows 110,000 or so clones, under 95% of them singletons. The sample in question was peripheral blood, obtained on day 0 of AZD1222 vaccination. The TCR originated in an adult in good health.

CDR3 amino acids: CASSSSSGQAVFYTF. For the CDR3, the DNA is TGTGCCAGTAGTAGCTCCTCGGGACAGGCCGTTTTCTACACCTTC. The J gene is TRBJ1-2, the V gene TRBV19, with TRBD1 matching over 8 bases. V dropped 4 bases and J dropped 10; count of bases not matched to a gene: 14. This CDR3 contains 15 residues. The germline gives CDR1 LNHDA, CDR2 SQIVND (reference sequence).